This T cell receptor beta chain appears in the sequencing data of a study of PD-1 blockade in classical Hodgkin lymphoma. Study-level information: With a 2-week interval, patients received intravenous nivolumab at 3 mg/kg.

Sequenced by immunoSEQ multiplex PCR; TCRdb stores in-frame clones only, minus some. Among some 30,000 clones listed, about 80% were seen once. A word on this clone: Antigen specificity is unknown.

The CDR3 consists of 14 residues. The germline V gene has CDR1 SGHRS and CDR2 YFSETQ. The V and J ends lost 4 bases and 2 bases respectively, with 11 bases between them. As to time point: cycle 4 day 1 (C4D1), after less than seven weeks of nivolumab. Each and every patient relapsed after autologous stem cell transplantation, and patients got differing brentuximab vedotin exposure. Best overall response was complete response, partial response or progressive disease in these relapsed/refractory classical Hodgkin lymphoma patients. Findings and limits, study-wide: As was reported, newly diagnosed patients showed lower baseline TCR diversity than healthy donors did.

The sample consisted of peripheral blood mononuclear cells (PBMCs), taken before the fourth cycle of nivolumab. The chain combines TRBV5-1 with TRBJ2-3; D is possibly TRBD1 (5 bases). This sequence was found in a human donor with classical Hodgkin lymphoma. CDR3 coding DNA: TGCGCCAGCAGCCTGACAGATGACACAGATACGCAGTATTTT. Its protein product is CASSLTDDTDTQYF. The entire variable domain, with the rest obtained from reference TRBV5-1 and TRBJ2-3, is as follows: KAGVTQTPRYLIKTRGQQVTLSCSPISGHRSVSWYQQTPGQGLQFLFEYFSETQRNKGNFPGRFSGRQFSNSRSEMNVSTLELGDSALYLCASSLTDDTDTQYFGPGTRLTVL.